This TCR beta chain comes out of a study of T-cell memory formation after mild COVID-19. TCRdb called the 5' RACE reads again in MiXCR, with one record for every CDR3 protein. The sample shows about 140,000 distinct CDR3 sequences, roughly 21% of them seen only once. The germline V gene has CDR1 LGHDT and CDR2 YNNKEL (reference sequence). V was pared by 2 bases and J by 2 bases, with 21 bases of the junction left unmatched. This CDR3 has 20 amino acids. This TCR was recovered from an adult woman who had mild COVID-19 (a few samples of this study predate the infection). Cell type and time point are not known. This rearrangement joins TRBV3-1 to TRBJ2-7; TRBD1 matches at 7 bases. The sample comprised PBMCs or a T cell subset sorted from them (not recorded which). CDR3: CASSQKYRDSRIERTYEQYF. CDR3 sequence (DNA): TGTGCCAGCAGCCAAAAATACCGGGACAGCCGAATCGAAAGGACCTACGAGCAGTACTTC.